The 7 T cell receptor beta chains in this list originate from one sample, sequenced in a study of T cell responses to AZD1222 COVID-19 vaccine. The assay was immunoSEQ multiplex PCR, and TCRdb's table has in-frame clones only and misses some. The profile covers some 70,000 clones, with 84% appearing a single time and around 9.8% taken by the ten largest. The sequencing here drew on peripheral blood, taken on day 0 of AZD1222 vaccination. The receptors come from an adult in good health.

V gene TRBV29-1 combines with J gene TRBJ2-3; 9 bases match TRBD1. This CDR3 spans 16 amino acids. In germline, CDR1 is SQVTM, CDR2 ANQGSEA. The ends lost 3 bases at V and 4 bases at J; junction bases unmatched: 11. The CDR3 region is CSVDRTGASLADTQYF. In DNA, the CDR3 is TGCAGCGTTGATCGGACAGGGGCATCTCTTGCAGATACGCAGTATTTT.

This clone was seen only once. The V gene is TRBV12-3 or TRBV12-4, the J gene TRBJ1-1; D is unresolved. The CDR3 spans 12 residues. The V and J ends lost 6 bases and 7 bases respectively, with 12 bases between them. In DNA, the CDR3 is TGTGCCAGCAGCCATCCGGGCCGTGAAGCTTTCTTT. This translates into CASSHPGREAFF.

The chain employs TRBV6-5 and TRBJ1-6; D might be TRBD1 (6 bases). CDR3 length: 15 residues. CDR1 and CDR2 (germline): MNHEY, SVGAGI. Trimming shortened V by 7 bases and J by 2 bases, and 12 bases separated the two germline ends. CDR3: CASTSQGTYNSPLHF. CDR3 in DNA: TGTGCCAGCACCTCACAGGGAACCTATAATTCACCCCTCCACTTT.

The V and J genes are TRBV7-8 and TRBJ1-3; D is undetermined. The germline V gene encodes CDR1 SGHVS and CDR2 FQNEAQ. The CDR3 totals 16 residues. V was pared by 3 bases and J by 0 bases, with 12 bases between. The CDR3 DNA sequence: TGTGCCAGCAGCTTTTGGGGAAAAAGCTCTGGAAACACCATATATTTT. As protein: CASSFWGKSSGNTIYF.

The rearrangement joins TRBV5-1 to TRBJ2-5; 10 bases are shared with TRBD2. After removal of 2 bases from V and 3 bases from J, the junction contained 1 base not matched to a gene. Germline V lookup: CDR1 SGHRS, CDR2 YFSETQ. The CDR3 spans 14 residues. DNA for the CDR3: TGCGCCAGCAGCTTTCTAGCGGGGGAAGAGACCCAGTACTTC. It yields the protein CASSFLAGEETQYF.

The V and J genes are TRBV28 and TRBJ2-3, with TRBD2 matching 11 bases. Germline V CDR1 and CDR2: MDHEN, SYDVKM. This CDR3 spans 16 amino acids. Unmatched junction bases numbered 5, after V lost 6 bases and J lost 0 bases. The DNA for the CDR3 is TGTGCCAGCAGACCCTCTAGCGGGGGGAGCACAGATACGCAGTATTTT. Translating it yields CASRPSSGGSTDTQYF.

The rearrangement joins TRBV10-3 to TRBJ2-2, with D unclear. Germline CDR1 and CDR2: ENHRY and SYGVKD. The CDR3 loop spans 14 amino acids. V was pared by 0 bases and J by 5 bases, with 7 bases between. This CDR3 reads CAISESQKTGELFF. For the CDR3, the DNA is TGTGCCATCAGTGAGTCACAGAAGACCGGGGAGCTGTTTTTT.